These T cell receptor beta chains were read from a single sample in a study of OX40 agonist ivuxolimab in advanced cancers. TCRdb keeps only in-frame clones here, not all; method: immunoSEQ multiplex PCR. Among tens of thousands of clones listed, 90% were seen once. Sequenced material: CD4+ or CD8+ T cells sorted from blood, taken in a trial of the OX40 agonist ivuxolimab. The receptors derive from an adult with an advanced solid tumor such as melanoma, head and neck, liver or kidney cancer. Both conserved end residues are part of each CDR3. The D gene is left open where the match is weak. Clone size is stated in some rows and not others, as once, few, many or a class when expanded.

>TRBV7-3|.|.|TRBJ2-3
TGTGCCAGCAAGCTAGATATAGGCACAGATACGCAGTATTTT
CASKLDIGTDTQYF
>TRBV7-9|TRBD2|.|TRBJ2-7
TGTGCCAGCAGCTTTAGCGGGAAGAGCTCCTACGAGCAGTACTTC
CASSFSGKSSYEQYF
>TRBV15|.|.|TRBJ2-5
TGTGCCACCAGCAGAGAGACGACCCAGTACTTC
CATSRETTQYF
>TRBV28|.|.|TRBJ1-5
TGTGCCAGCACCGATAGCAATCAGCCCCAGCATTTT
CASTDSNQPQHF
>TRBV5-1|.|.|TRBJ2-7
TGCGCCAGCAGCGCCCATTACGAGCAGTACTTC
CASSAHYEQYF
>TRBV2|.|once|TRBJ1-3
TGTGCCAGCAGTGAAGCGCGGAGTGGAAACACCATATATTTT
CASSEARSGNTIYF
>TRBV11-3|.|.|TRBJ2-7
TGTGCCAGCAGCTCTGGGGCCGAGCAGTACTTC
CASSSGAEQYF
>TRBV7-8|TRBD1|.|TRBJ2-7
TGTGCCAGCAGCGGATCCGCCCAAGGACAGGGATACGAGCAGTACTTC
CASSGSAQGQGYEQYF
>TRBV28|.|.|TRBJ2-7
TGTGCCAGCAAGAAGCTAGGGACCTTCTACGAGCAGTACTTC
CASKKLGTFYEQYF
>TRBV30|.|.|TRBJ1-6
TGTGCCTGCAGGGATTCCTATAATTCACCCCTCCACTTT
CACRDSYNSPLHF
>TRBV7-2|.|.|TRBJ2-3
TGTGCCAGCAGCTTTGACGCGACCTACACAGATACGCAGTATTTT
CASSFDATYTDTQYF